The clone carrying this TCR beta chain was counted between two and nine times. As yet, its antigen is unknown. Germline CDR1 reads LNHDA; CDR2 reads SQIVND (reference sequence). The length of the CDR3 is 13 residues. The germline V and J ends were trimmed by 2 bases and 4 bases, with 5 bases remaining between them. TCRdb fed the 5' RACE reads into MiXCR, producing one record per CDR3 protein. The data contain 300,000 to 350,000 distinct CDR3 sequences, around an eighth of them singletons. The data stem from a study of T-cell memory formation after mild COVID-19. Study conclusions and caveats: Day 15 to 85 contractors were CD4/CD8 balanced; later expanders leaned CD4+. In second-wave clones peaking day 37, SARS-CoV-2 specificity remained unconfirmed.

The sequencing sample was made of PBMCs or a T cell subset sorted from them (not recorded which). This clonotype originated in a man aged 18-30 years who had mild COVID-19 (a few samples of this study predate the infection). Cell type and time point are not known. The V call is TRBV19, the J call TRBJ2-2; D uncertain. Here the CDR3 DNA reads TGTGCCAGTAGTATAACGGTCACCGGGGAGCTGTTTTTT. Translating gives CASSITVTGELFF. The variable domain in full, with the rest retrieved from reference TRBV19 and TRBJ2-2, is DGGITQSPKYLFRKEGQNVTLSCEQNLNHDAMYWYRQDPGQGLRLIYYSQIVNDFQKGDIAEGYSVSREKKESFPLTVTSAQKNPTAFYLCASSITVTGELFFGEGSRLTVL.